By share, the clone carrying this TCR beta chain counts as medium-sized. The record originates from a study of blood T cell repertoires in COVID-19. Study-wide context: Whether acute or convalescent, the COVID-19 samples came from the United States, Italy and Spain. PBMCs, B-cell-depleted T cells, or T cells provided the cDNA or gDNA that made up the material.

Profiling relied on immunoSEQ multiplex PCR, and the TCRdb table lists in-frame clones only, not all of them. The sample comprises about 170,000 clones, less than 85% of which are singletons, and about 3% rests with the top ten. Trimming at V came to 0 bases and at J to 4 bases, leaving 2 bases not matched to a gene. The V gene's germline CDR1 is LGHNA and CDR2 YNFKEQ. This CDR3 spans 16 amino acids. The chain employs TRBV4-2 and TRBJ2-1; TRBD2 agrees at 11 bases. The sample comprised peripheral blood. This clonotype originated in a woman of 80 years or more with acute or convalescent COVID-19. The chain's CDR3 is CASSQEGTSGYNEQFF. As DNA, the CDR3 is TGTGCCAGCAGCCAAGAAGGGACTAGCGGTTACAATGAGCAGTTCTTC.